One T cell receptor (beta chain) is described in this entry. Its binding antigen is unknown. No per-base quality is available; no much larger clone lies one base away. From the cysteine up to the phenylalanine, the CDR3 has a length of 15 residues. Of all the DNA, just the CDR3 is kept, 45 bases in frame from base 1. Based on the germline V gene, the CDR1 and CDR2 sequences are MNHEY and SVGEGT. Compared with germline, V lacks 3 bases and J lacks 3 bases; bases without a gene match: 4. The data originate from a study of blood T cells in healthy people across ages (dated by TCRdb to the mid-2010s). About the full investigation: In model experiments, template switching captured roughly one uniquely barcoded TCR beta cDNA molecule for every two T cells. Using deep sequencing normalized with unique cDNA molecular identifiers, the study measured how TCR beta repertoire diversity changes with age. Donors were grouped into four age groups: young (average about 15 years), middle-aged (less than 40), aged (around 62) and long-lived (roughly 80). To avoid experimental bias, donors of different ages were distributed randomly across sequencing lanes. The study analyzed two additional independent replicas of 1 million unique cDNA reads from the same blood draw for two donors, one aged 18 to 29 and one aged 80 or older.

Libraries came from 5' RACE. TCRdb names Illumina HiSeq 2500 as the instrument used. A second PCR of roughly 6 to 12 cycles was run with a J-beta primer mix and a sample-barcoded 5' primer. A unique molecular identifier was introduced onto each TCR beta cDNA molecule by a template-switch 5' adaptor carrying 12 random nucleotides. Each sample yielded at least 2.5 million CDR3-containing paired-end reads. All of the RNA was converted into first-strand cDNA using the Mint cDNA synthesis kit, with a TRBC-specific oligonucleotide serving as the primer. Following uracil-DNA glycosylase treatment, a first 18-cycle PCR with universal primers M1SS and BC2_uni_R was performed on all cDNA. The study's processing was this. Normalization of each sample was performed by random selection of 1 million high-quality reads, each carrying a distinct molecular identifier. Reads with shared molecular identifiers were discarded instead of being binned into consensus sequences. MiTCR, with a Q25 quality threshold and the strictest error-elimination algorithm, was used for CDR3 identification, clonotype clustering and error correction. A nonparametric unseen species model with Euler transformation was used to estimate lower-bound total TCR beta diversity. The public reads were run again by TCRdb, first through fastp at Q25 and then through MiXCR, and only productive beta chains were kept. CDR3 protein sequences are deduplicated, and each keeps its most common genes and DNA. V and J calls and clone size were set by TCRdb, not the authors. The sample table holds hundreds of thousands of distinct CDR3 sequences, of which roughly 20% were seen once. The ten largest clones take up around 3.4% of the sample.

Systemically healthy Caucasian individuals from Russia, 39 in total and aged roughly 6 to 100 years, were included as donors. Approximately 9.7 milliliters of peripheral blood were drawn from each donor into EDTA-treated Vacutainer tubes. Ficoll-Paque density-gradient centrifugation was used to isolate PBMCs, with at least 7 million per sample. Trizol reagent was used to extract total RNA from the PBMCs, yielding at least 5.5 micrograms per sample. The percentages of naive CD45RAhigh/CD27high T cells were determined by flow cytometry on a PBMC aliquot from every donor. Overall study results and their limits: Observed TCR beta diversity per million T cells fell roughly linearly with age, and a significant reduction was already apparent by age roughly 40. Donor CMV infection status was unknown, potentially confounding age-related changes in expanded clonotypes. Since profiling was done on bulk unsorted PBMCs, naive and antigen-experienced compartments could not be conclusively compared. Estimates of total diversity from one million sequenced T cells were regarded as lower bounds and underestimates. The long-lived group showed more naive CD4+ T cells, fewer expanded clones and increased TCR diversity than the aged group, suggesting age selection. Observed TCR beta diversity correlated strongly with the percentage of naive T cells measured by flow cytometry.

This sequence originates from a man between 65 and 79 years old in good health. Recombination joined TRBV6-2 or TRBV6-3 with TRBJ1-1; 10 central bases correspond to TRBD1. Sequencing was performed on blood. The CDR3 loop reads CASSYGTGVDTEAFF. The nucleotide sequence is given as TGTGCCAGCAGTTATGGGACAGGGGTCGACACTGAAGCTTTCTTT.